This TCR beta chain is from a study of cytomegalovirus exposure and HLA in healthy donors. Study information: The approximately 120 validation repertoires, a later analysis reported, used the same platform as the 600 to 700 first-cohort repertoires.

Study-wide findings and caveats: Among TCR beta chains, those listed as cytomegalovirus-associated numbered about 160. According to a subsequent analysis, TCR clusters identified in the first cohort showed a tendency to co-occur across the 100 to 150 validation repertoires.

The donors belonged to the 120-subject validation cohort, separate from the roughly 710-subject first cohort. Remarks on this clone: What it binds is unknown.

The table came from immunoSEQ multiplex PCR; TCRdb's copy has only in-frame clones and leaves some out. The sample has almost 200,000 clones; 80% to 90% are singletons. The CDR3 sequence is 16 residues long. The germline CDR1 and CDR2 sequences are SGHDT and YYEEEE. V shed 4 bases, J shed 4 bases, and the junction held 9 bases outside the gene matches. The clonotype was recovered from a woman in her twenties or thirties in good health and CMV-seronegative. The source material was PBMCs. The chain is built from TRBV5-6 and TRBJ2-2; TRBD2 aligns across 8 bases. CDR3 loop: CASSPIGGASTGELFF. In DNA, the CDR3 is TGTGCCAGCAGCCCGATCGGGGGGGCAAGCACCGGGGAGCTGTTTTTT.